A single TCR beta chain is shown here with its context. These data are taken from a study of blood T cell repertoires in COVID-19. Study-level information: Acute-phase and convalescent COVID-19 samples originated in the United States, Italy and Spain. T cells, B-cell-depleted T cells, or PBMCs provided the cDNA or gDNA that served as material.

The repertoire was sequenced with immunoSEQ multiplex PCR; TCRdb's copy has only in-frame clones and lacks some. The sample comprises approximately 170,000 clones, roughly nine tenths of which are singletons, and around 1.9% rests with the top ten. This TCR derives from a man between 18 and 29 years old who had recovered from COVID-19. Material for sequencing was peripheral blood.

The DNA of the CDR3 is TGTGCCAGCAGTGATCCGGGACTAGTCGGCTACGAGCAGTACTTC. Translated, it gives CASSDPGLVGYEQYF. V is TRBV6-2 or TRBV6-3 and J is TRBJ2-7; 8 bases fit TRBD2. There are 15 residues in the CDR3. From germline, CDR1 is MNHEY and CDR2 SVGEGT. V was clipped by 5 bases and J by 3 bases; unmatched bases: 9.